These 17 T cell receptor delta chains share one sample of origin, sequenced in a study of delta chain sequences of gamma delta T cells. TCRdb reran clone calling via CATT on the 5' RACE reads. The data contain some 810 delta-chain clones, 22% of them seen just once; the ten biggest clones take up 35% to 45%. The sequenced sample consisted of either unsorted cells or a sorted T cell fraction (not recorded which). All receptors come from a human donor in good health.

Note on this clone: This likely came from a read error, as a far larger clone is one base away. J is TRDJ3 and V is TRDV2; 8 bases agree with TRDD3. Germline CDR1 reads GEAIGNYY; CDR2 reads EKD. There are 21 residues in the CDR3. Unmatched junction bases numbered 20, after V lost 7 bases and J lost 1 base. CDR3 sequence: CAWDPVHTLGDSSWDTRQMFF. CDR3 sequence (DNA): TGTGCCTGGGACCCCGTTCACACGCTGGGGGACTCTTCCTGGGACACCCGACAGATGTTTTTC.

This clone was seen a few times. As DNA, the CDR3 is TGTGCCTGTGACACCGTAGGGACCGACACCGATAAACTCATCTTT. This translates into CACDTVGTDTDKLIF. V gene TRDV2 combines with J gene TRDJ1; D is unresolved. Germline CDR1 GEAIGNYY, CDR2 EKD. The CDR3 totals 15 residues. Deletions cut 0 bases from V and 0 bases from J, with 10 bases between.

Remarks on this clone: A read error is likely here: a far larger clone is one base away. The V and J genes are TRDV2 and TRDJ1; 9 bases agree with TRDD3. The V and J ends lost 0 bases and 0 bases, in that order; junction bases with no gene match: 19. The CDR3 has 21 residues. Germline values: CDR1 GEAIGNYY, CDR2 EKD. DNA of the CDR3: TGTGCCTGTGACACCCCCCGGCCTACGCAACTGGGGGACCCGTACACCGATAAACTCATCTTT. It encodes CACDTPRPTQLGDPYTDKLIF.

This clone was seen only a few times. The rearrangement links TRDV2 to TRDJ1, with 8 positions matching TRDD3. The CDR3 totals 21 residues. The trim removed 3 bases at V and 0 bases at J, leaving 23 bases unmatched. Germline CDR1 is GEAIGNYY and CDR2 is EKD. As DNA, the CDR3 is TGTGCCTGTGACGGCCTACTGGGGGGCAAACAATTCGACAGAGACACCGATAAACTCATCTTT. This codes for CACDGLLGGKQFDRDTDKLIF.

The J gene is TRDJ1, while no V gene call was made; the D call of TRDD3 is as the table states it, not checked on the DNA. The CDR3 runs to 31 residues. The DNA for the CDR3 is TGTGCCTCCGATCCCACTCTACCCGACAAGCAGTGGTATCAACGCAGAGTACGTTCTACTTTGCTCTTGGGGGGGGCCGATAAACTCATCTTT. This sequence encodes CASDPTLPDKQWYQRRVRSTLLLGGADKLIF.

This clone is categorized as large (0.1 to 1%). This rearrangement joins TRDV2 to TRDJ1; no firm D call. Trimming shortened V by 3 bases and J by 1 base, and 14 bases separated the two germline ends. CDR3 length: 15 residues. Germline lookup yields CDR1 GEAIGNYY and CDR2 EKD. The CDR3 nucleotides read TGTGCCTGTGACCCATTATCCCAGGGCACCGATAAACTCATCTTT. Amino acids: CACDPLSQGTDKLIF.

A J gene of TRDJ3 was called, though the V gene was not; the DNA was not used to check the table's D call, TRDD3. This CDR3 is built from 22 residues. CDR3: CSALRPWGTVIMCSWDTRHMFF. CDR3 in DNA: TGTAGTGCACTTAGGCCTTGGGGGACTGTCATAATGTGCTCCTGGGACACCCGACATATGTTTTTC.

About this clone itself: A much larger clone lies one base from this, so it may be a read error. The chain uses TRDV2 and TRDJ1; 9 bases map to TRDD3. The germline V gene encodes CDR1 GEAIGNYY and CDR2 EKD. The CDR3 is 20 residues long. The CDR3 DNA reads TGTGCCTGTGACCTACTGGGGGAAGACTCGAATCAGATTGGGACCGATAGACTCATCTTT. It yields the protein CACDLLGEDSNQIGTDRLIF.

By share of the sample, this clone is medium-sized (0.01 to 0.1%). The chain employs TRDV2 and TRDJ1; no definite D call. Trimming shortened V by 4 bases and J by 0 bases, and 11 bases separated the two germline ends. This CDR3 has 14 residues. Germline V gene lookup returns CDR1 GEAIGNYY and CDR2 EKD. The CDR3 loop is CACDPLTHTDKLIF. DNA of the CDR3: TGTGCCTGTGATCCCTTGACCCACACCGATAAACTCATCTTT.

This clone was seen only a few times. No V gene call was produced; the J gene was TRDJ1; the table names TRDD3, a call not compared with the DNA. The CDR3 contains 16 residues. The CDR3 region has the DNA TGTGCGATCTTGGGGGGGGGGGATCCAATCCTCCCGAAACTCATCTTT. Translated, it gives CAILGGGDPILPKLIF.

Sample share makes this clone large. CDR3 nucleotide sequence: TGTGCCTGTGACACCCTCTGGATTGACACCGATAAACTCATCTTT. It encodes CACDTLWIDTDKLIF. The chain combines TRDV2 with TRDJ1; D is unresolved. Germline loops: CDR1 GEAIGNYY, CDR2 EKD. The CDR3 totals 15 residues. V gave up 0 bases and J gave up 0 bases, with 10 bases separating them.

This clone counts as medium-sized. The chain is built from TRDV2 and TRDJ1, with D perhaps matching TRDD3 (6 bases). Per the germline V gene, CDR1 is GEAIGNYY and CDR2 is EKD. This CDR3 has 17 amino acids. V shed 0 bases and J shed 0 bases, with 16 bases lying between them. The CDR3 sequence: CACDTVGASRYTDKLIF. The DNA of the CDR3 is TGTGCCTGTGACACCGTGGGGGCATCGCGGTACACCGATAAACTCATCTTT.

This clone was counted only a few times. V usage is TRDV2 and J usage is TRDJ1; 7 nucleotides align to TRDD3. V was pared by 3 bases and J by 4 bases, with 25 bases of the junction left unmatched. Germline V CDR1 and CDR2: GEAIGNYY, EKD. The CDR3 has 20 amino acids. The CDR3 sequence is CACDPIGLMGDLPLGDKLIF. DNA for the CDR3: TGTGCCTGTGACCCGATTGGGTTGATGGGGGACCTACCCCTCGGCGATAAACTCATCTTT.

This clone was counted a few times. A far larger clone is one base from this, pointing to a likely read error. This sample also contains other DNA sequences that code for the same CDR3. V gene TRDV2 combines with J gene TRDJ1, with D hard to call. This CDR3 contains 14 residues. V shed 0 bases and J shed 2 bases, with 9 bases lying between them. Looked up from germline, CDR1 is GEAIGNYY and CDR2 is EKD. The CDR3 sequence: CACDTVVHTDKLIF. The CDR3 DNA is TGTGCCTGTGACACCGTGGTCCATACCGATAAACTCATCTTT.

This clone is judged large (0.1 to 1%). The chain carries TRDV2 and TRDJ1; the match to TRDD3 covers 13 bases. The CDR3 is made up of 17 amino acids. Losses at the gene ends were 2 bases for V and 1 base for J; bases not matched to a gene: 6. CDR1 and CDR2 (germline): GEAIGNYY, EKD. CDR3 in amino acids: CACDNVLGDTTTDKLIF. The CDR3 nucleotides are TGTGCCTGTGACAACGTACTGGGGGATACGACCACCGATAAACTCATCTTT.

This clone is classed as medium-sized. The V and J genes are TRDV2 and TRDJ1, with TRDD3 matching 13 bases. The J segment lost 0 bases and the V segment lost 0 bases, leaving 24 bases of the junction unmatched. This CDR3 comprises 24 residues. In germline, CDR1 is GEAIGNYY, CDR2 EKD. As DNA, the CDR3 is TGTGCCTGTGACACCATACTGGGGGATACGCGTATCGTCGGCGCCAGGGGCTACACCGATAAACTCATCTTT. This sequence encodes CACDTILGDTRIVGARGYTDKLIF.

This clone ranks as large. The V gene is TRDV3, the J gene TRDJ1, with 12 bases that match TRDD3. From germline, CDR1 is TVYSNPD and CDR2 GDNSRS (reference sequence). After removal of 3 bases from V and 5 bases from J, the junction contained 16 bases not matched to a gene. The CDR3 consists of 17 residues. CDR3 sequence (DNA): TGTGCCTTCCGACCCCACTACTGGGGGATACTCATGGATAAACTCATCTTT. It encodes CAFRPHYWGILMDKLIF.